This T cell receptor beta chain was identified in a study of blood T cell repertoires in COVID-19. Study overall: COVID-19 samples, acute and convalescent, were from the United States, Italy and Spain.

CDR1 LNHDA and CDR2 SQIVND come from the germline V gene (reference sequence). Between the trimmed V and J ends, which lost 3 bases and 4 bases, there was a span of 12 bases. The CDR3 runs to 14 residues. Adults between roughly 18 and 90 years of age took part from more than 20 US areas. Cohort 3 recovery required two negative PCRs, clearance, or symptom resolution. Sequencing used immunoSEQ multiplex PCR; TCRdb keeps in-frame clones, though not all of them. There are some 490,000 clones in the sample; around nine tenths occur only once, and just over 8% lies in the top ten. This clonotype was obtained from a woman aged 60-70 years who had recovered from COVID-19. Sequencing was carried out using PBMCs or T cells enriched from blood (not recorded which). The chain has TRBV19 and TRBJ2-5; a weak D match, TRBD1 (5 bases). CDR3 region: CASSISQGGETQYF. The DNA for the CDR3 is TGTGCCAGTAGTATTAGTCAGGGTGGAGAGACCCAGTACTTC.